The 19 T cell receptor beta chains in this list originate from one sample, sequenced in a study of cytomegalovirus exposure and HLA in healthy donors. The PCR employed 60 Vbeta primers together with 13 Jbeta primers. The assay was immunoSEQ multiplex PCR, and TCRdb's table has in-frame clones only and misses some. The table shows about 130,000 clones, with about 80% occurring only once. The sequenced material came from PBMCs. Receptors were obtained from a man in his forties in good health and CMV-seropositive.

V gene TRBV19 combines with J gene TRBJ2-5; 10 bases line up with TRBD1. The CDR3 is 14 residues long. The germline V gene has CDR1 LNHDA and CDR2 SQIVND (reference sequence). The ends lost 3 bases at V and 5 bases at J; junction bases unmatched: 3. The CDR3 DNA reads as TGTGCCAGTAGTATCGAGGACAGGGGGGAGACCCAGTACTTC. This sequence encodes CASSIEDRGETQYF. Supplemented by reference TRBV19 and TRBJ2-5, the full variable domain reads DGGITQSPKYLFRKEGQNVTLSCEQNLNHDAMYWYRQDPGQGLRLIYYSQIVNDFQKGDIAEGYSVSREKKESFPLTVTSAQKNPTAFYLCASSIEDRGETQYFGPGTRLLVL.

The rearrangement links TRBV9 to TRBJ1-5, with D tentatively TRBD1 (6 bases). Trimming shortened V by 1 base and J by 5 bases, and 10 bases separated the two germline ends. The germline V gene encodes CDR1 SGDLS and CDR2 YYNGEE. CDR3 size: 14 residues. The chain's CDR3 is CASSVPRGYQPQHF. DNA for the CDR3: TGTGCCAGCAGCGTACCCAGGGGATATCAGCCCCAGCATTTT.

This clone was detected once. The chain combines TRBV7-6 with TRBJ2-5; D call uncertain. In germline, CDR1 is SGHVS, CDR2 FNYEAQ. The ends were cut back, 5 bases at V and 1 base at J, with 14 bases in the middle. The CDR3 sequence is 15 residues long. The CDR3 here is CASSQELSPQETQYF. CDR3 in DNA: TGTGCCAGCAGCCAGGAATTATCACCCCAAGAGACCCAGTACTTC.

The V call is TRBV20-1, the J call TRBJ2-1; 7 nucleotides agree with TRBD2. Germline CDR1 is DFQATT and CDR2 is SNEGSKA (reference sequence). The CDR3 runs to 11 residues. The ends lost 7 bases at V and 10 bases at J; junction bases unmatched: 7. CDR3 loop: CSGDYLLEQFF. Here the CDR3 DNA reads TGCAGTGGGGACTATCTATTAGAGCAGTTCTTC.

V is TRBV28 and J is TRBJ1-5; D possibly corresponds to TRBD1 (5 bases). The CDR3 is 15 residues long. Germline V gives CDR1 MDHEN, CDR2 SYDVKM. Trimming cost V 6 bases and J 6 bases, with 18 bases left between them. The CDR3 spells CASRFSGGRGQPQHF. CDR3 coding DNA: TGTGCCAGCAGGTTTAGCGGGGGGAGGGGTCAGCCCCAGCATTTT.

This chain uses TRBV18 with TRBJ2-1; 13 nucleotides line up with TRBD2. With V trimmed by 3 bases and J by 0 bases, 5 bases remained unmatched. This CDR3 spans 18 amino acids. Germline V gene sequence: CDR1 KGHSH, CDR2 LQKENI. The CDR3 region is CASSPGTSGASSYNEQFF. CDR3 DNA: TGTGCCAGCTCACCTGGGACTAGCGGGGCCAGCTCCTACAATGAGCAGTTCTTC. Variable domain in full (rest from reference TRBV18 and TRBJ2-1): NAGVMQNPRHLVRRRGQEARLRCSPMKGHSHVYWYRQLPEEGLKFMVYLQKENIIDESGMPKERFSAEFPKEGPSILRIQQVVRGDSAAYFCASSPGTSGASSYNEQFFGPGTRLTVL.

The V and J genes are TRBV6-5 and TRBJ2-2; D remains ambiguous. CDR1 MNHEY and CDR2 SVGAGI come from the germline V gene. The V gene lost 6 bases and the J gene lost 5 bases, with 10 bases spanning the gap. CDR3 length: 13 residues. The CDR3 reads CASRPPATGELFF. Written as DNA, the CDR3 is TGTGCCAGCAGGCCGCCTGCGACCGGGGAGCTGTTTTTT.

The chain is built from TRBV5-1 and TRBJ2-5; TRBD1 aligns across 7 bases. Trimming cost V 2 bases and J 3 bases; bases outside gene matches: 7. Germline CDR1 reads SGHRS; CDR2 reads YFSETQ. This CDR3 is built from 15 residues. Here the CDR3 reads CASSLSGTEEETQYF. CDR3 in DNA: TGCGCCAGCAGCTTATCCGGGACAGAAGAAGAGACCCAGTACTTC.

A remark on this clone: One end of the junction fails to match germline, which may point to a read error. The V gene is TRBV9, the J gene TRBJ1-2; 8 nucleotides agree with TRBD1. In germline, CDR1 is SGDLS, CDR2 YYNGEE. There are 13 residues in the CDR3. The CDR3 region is CASSVVSGGIMSF. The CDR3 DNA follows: TGTGCCAGCAGCGTAGTGTCAGGGGGCATAATGTCCTTC.

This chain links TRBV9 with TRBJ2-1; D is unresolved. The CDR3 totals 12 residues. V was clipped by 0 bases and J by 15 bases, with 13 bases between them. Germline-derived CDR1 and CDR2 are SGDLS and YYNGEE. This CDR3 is CASSVGSHSRFF. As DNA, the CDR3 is TGTGCCAGCAGCGTAGGAAGCCATTCACGGTTCTTC.

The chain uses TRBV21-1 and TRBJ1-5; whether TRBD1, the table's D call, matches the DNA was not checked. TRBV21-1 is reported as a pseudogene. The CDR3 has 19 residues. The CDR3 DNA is TGTGCCAGCAGCGAACCGCCGGACAGGGGGTTGGGAAGCAATCAGCCCCAGCATTTT. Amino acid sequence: CASSEPPDRGLGSNQPQHF.

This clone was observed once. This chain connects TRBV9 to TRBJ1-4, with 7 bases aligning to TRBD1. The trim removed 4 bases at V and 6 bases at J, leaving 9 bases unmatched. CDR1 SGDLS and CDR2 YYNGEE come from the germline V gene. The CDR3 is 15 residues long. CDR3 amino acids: CASSPRTGFDEKLFF. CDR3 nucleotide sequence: TGTGCCAGCAGCCCCCGGACAGGCTTTGATGAAAAACTGTTTTTT.

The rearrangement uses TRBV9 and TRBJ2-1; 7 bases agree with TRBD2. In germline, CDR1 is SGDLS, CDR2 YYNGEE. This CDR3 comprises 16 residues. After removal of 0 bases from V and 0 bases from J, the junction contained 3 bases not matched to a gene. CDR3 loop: CASSVETSVSYNEQFF. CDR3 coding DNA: TGTGCCAGCAGCGTAGAAACTAGCGTCTCCTACAATGAGCAGTTCTTC.

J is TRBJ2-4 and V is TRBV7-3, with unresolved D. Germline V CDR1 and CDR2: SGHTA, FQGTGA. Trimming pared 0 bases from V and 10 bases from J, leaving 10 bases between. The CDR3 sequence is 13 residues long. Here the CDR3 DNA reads TGTGCCAGCAGCTTAACGTCTAGAGAGATTCAGTACTTC. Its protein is CASSLTSREIQYF.

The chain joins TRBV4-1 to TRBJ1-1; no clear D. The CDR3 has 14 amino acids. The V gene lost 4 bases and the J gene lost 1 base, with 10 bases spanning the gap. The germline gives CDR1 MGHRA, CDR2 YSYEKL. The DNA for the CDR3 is TGCGCCAGCAGCCCCCAAGGGAGGAACACTGAAGCTTTCTTT. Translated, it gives CASSPQGRNTEAFF.

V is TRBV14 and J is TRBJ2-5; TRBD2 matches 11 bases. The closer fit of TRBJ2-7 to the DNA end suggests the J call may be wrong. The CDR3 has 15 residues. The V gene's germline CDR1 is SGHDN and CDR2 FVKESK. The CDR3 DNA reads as TGTGCCAGCAGCCCACTACTAGCGGGAGCCCACGAGCAGTACTTC. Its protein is CASSPLLAGAHEQYF.

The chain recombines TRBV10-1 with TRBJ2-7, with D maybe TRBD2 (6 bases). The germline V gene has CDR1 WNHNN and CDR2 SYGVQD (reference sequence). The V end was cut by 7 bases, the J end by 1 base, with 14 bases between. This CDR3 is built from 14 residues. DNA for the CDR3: TGCGCCAGCAACCCCGGGAGTGGTTCCTACGAGCAGTACTTC. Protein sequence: CASNPGSGSYEQYF.

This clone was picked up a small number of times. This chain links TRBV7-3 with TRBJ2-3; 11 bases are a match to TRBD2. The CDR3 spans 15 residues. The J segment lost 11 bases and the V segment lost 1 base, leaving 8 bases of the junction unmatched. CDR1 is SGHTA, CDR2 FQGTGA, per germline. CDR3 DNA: TGTGCCAGCAGCTTAATTCCCCTCGGGACTAGCGGGCAGTATTTT. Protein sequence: CASSLIPLGTSGQYF.

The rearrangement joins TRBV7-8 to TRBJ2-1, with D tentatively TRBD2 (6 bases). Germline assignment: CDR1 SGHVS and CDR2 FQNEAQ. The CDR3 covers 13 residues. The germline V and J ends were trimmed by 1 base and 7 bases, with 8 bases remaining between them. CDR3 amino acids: CASSLEAGNEQFF. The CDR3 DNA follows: TGTGCCAGCAGCTTAGAAGCGGGTAATGAGCAGTTCTTC.